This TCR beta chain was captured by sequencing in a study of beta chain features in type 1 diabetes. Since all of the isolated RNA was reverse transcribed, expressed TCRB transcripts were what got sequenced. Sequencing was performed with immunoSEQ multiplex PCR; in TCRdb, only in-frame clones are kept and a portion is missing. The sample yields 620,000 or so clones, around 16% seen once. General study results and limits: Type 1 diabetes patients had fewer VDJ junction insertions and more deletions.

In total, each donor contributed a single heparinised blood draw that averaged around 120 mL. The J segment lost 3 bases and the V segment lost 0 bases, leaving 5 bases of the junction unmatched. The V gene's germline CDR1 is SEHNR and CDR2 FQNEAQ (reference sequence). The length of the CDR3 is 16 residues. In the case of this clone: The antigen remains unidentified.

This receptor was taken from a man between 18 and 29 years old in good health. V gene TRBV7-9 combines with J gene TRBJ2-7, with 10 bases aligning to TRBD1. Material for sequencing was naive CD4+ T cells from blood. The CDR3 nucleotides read TGTGCCAGCAGCTTAGCGGACAGGACAGGGGGCTACGAGCAGTACTTC. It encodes CASSLADRTGGYEQYF.